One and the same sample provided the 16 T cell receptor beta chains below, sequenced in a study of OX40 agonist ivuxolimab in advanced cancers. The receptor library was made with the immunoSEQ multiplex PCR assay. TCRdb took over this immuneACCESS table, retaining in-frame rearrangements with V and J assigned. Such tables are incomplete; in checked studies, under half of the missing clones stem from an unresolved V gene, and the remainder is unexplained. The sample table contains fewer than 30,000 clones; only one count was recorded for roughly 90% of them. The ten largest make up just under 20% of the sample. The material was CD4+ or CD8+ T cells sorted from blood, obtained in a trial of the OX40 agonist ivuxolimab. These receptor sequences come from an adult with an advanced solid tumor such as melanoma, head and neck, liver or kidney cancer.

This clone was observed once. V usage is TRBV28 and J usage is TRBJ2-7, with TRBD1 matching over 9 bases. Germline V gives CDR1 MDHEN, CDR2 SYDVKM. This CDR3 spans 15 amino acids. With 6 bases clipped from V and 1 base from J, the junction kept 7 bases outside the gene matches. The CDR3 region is CASRPDRGESYEQYF. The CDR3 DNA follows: TGTGCCAGCAGGCCCGACAGGGGGGAATCCTACGAGCAGTACTTC.

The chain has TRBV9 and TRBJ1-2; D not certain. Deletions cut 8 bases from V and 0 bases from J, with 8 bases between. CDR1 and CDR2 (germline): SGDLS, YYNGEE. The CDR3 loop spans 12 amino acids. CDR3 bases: TGTGCCAGTGGAGATCCTAACTATGGCTACACCTTC. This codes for CASGDPNYGYTF.

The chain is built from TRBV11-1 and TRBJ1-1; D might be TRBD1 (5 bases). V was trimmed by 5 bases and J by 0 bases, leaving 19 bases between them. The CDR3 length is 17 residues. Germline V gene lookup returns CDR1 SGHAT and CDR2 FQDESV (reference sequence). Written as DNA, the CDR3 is TGTGCCAGCAGCCGAGACAGAGGACTCATGGTGAACACTGAAGCTTTCTTT. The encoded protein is CASSRDRGLMVNTEAFF.

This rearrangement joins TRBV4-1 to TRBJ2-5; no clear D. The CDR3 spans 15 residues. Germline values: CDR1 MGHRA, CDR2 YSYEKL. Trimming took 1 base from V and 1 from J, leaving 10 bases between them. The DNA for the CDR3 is TGCGCCAGCAGCCAAGTAGCCAGTACCCAAGAGACCCAGTACTTC. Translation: CASSQVASTQETQYF.

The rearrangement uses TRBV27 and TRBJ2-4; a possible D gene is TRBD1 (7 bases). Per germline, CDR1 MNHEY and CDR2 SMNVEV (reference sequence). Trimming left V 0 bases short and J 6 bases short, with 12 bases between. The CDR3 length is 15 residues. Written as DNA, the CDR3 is TGTGCCAGCAGTTTATCTAGGGGGCGGGGAAACATTCAGTACTTC. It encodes CASSLSRGRGNIQYF.

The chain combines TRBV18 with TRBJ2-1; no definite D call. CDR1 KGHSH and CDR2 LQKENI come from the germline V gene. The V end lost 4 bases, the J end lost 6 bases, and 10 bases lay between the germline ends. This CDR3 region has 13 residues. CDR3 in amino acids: CASSQTQPNEQFF. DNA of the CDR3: TGTGCCAGCTCACAGACACAGCCCAATGAGCAGTTCTTC.

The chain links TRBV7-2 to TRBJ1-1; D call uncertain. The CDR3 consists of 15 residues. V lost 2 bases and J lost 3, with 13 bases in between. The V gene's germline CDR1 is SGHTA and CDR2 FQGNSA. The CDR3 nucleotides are TGTGCCAGCAGCTTACGAGATCCGGGATACACTGAAGCTTTCTTT. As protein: CASSLRDPGYTEAFF. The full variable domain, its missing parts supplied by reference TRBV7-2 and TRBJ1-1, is GAGVSQSPSNKVTEKGKDVELRCDPISGHTALYWYRQSLGQGLEFLIYFQGNSAPDKSGLPSDRFSAERTGGSVSTLTIQRTQQEDSAVYLCASSLRDPGYTEAFFGQGTRLTVV.

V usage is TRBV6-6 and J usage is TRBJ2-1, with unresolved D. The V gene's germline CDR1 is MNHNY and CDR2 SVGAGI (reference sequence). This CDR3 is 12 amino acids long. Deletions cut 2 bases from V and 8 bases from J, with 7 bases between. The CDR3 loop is CASSYVMHEQFF. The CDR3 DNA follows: TGTGCCAGCAGTTACGTGATGCATGAGCAGTTCTTC.

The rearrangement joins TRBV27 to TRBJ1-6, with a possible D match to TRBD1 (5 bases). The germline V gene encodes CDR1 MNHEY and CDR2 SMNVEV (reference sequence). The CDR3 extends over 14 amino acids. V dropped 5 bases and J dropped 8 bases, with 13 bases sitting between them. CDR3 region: CASSGLGGDSPLHF. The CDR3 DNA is TGTGCCAGCAGTGGGTTGGGGGGGGATTCACCCCTCCACTTT.

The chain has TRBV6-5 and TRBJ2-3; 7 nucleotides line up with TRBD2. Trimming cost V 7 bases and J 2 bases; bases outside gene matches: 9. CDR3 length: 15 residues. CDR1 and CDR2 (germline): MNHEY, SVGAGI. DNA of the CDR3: TGTGCCAGCAATTTTCTAGCGGCTACCACAGATACGCAGTATTTT. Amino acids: CASNFLAATTDTQYF.

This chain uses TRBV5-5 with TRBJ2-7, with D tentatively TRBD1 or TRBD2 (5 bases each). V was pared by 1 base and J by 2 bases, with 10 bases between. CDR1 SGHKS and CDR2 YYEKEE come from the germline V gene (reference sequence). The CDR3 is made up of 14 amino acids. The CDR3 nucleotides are TGTGCCAGCAGCTTGATAGGGACGGCCTACGAGCAGTACTTC. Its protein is CASSLIGTAYEQYF.

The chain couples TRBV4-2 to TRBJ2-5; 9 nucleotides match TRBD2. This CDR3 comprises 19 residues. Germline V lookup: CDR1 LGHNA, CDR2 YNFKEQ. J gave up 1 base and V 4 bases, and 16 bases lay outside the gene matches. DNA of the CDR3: TGTGCCAGCAGCCCTTTCCTAGGGCGGAGCGGGAGGAGCCAAGAGACCCAGTACTTC. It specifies CASSPFLGRSGRSQETQYF.

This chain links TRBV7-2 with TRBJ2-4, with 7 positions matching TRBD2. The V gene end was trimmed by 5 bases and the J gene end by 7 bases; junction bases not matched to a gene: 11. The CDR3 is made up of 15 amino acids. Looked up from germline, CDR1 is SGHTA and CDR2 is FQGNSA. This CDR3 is CASSLYSGGGNIQYF. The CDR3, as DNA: TGTGCCAGCAGCCTGTACTCGGGAGGAGGGAACATTCAGTACTTC.

The CDR3 here is CASSLIGTANTGELFF. The CDR3 region has the DNA TGTGCCAGCAGCTTAATTGGGACAGCGAACACCGGGGAGCTGTTTTTT. This chain uses TRBV7-3 with TRBJ2-2, with TRBD1 identical over 7 bases. CDR3 length equals 16 residues. Germline assignment: CDR1 SGHTA and CDR2 FQGTGA. Trimming took 1 base from V and 0 from J; bases not matched to a gene: 2. The full variable domain, completed using reference TRBV7-3 and TRBJ2-2, is GAGVSQTPSNKVTEKGKYVELRCDPISGHTALYWYRQSLGQGPEFLIYFQGTGAADDSGLPNDRFFAVRPEGSVSTLKIQRTERGDSAVYLCASSLIGTANTGELFFGEGSRLTVL.

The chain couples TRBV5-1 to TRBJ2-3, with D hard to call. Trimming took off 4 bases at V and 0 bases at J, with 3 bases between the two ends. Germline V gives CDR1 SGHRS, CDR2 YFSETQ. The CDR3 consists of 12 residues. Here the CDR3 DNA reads TGCGCCAGCAGCATTAGCACAGATACGCAGTATTTT. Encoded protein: CASSISTDTQYF.

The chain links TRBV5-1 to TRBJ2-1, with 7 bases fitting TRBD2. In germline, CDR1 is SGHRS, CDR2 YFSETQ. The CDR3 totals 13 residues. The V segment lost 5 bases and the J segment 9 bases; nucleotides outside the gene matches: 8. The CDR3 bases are TGCGCCAGCAGTTTTACGGCGGGAGTTGAGCAGTTCTTC. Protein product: CASSFTAGVEQFF. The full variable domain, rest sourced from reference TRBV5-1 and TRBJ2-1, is KAGVTQTPRYLIKTRGQQVTLSCSPISGHRSVSWYQQTPGQGLQFLFEYFSETQRNKGNFPGRFSGRQFSNSRSEMNVSTLELGDSALYLCASSFTAGVEQFFGPGTRLTVL.